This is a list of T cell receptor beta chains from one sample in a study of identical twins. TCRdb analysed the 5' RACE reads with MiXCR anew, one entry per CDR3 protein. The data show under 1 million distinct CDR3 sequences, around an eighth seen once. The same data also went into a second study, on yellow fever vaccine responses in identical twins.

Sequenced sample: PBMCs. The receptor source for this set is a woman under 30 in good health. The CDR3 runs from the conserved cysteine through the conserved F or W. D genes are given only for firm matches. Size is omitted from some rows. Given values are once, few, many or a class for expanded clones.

CDR3nt: TGCAGTGCTACCGGAAAGGACAGAATAAATCAGCCCCAGCATTTT; CDR3aa: CSATGKDRINQPQHF; d_gene: -; j_gene: TRBJ1-5; v_gene: TRBV20-1; abundance: -
CDR3nt: TGTGCCAGCAAAGGGGAGGGGGCGCCTAACTATGGCTACACCTTC; CDR3aa: CASKGEGAPNYGYTF; d_gene: TRBD1; j_gene: TRBJ1-2; v_gene: TRBV2; abundance: -
CDR3nt: TGTGCCAGCAGTTTGTATTTCGTAGCGGGGCAGGAGACCCAGTACTTC; CDR3aa: CASSLYFVAGQETQYF; d_gene: TRBD2; j_gene: TRBJ2-5; v_gene: TRBV27; abundance: few
CDR3nt: TGTGCCAGCAGCTTGGGGCGCACTTGGCGGGACAATGAGCAGTTCTTC; CDR3aa: CASSLGRTWRDNEQFF; d_gene: -; j_gene: TRBJ2-1; v_gene: TRBV5-6; abundance: -
CDR3nt: TGTGCCAGCAGCTTTGACGGGAGCCGGGGGTCGGGGCAGTTCTTC; CDR3aa: CASSFDGSRGSGQFF; d_gene: -; j_gene: TRBJ2-1; v_gene: TRBV11-2; abundance: -
CDR3nt: TGTGCCAGCAGTGAAGGGGGGCGGCGTAATGAAAAACTGTTTTTT; CDR3aa: CASSEGGRRNEKLFF; d_gene: -; j_gene: TRBJ1-4; v_gene: TRBV25-1; abundance: -
CDR3nt: TGTGCCAGCAGCGCACAGGGGTCTCAAGAGACCCAGTACTTC; CDR3aa: CASSAQGSQETQYF; d_gene: TRBD1; j_gene: TRBJ2-5; v_gene: TRBV2; abundance: -
CDR3nt: TGTGCCAGCAGCTTAATTTCCGATGGTAACTACACCTTC; CDR3aa: CASSLISDGNYTF; d_gene: -; j_gene: TRBJ1-2; v_gene: TRBV11-2; abundance: few
CDR3nt: TGCGCCAGCAGCCAAGTGGGCCTAGCCAAAAACATTCAGTACTTC; CDR3aa: CASSQVGLAKNIQYF; d_gene: -; j_gene: TRBJ2-4; v_gene: TRBV4-1; abundance: many
CDR3nt: TGCGCCAGCAGCCAAGGACAGGGAGATGTCAATGAGCAGTTCTTC; CDR3aa: CASSQGQGDVNEQFF; d_gene: TRBD1; j_gene: TRBJ2-1; v_gene: TRBV4-1; abundance: many
CDR3nt: TGTGCCAGCCACCGGGACGGTTATTCACCCCTCCACTTT; CDR3aa: CASHRDGYSPLHF; d_gene: -; j_gene: TRBJ1-6; v_gene: TRBV6-1; abundance: -
CDR3nt: TGTGCCAGCAGAGACCCACAGGGGATTGATGCTTTCTTT; CDR3aa: CASRDPQGIDAFF; d_gene: TRBD1; j_gene: TRBJ1-1; v_gene: TRBV25-1; abundance: few
CDR3nt: TGCAGTGCTATGAGGGACCGGGAGCAGTTCTTC; CDR3aa: CSAMRDREQFF; d_gene: -; j_gene: TRBJ2-1; v_gene: TRBV20-1; abundance: few